These 24 T cell receptor beta chains were sequenced from one sample in a study of identifying expanded T cells in peripheral blood (dated by TCRdb to the late 2010s). Library prep was done by the immunoSEQ multiplex PCR assay. TCRdb carries this immuneACCESS record with in-frame sequences only. Its versions omit some clonotypes, under half of them owing to an unresolved V gene in the studies checked, with the rest unexplained. This sample lists approximately 75,000 clones; 90% were detected once. The ten largest account for about 3.3% of the sample. The sequencing input was blood. Receptor source: a person aged 18 to 70 in good health.

This clone was recorded once. V gene TRBV11-3 combines with J gene TRBJ2-1; 13 bases fit TRBD2. CDR1 SGHNT and CDR2 YENEEA come from the germline V gene. The CDR3 runs to 15 residues. Germline trimming cut 9 bases from V and 5 bases from J; bases unmatched to any gene: 7. For the CDR3, the DNA is TGTGCCAGTTGCCAGGGGACTAGCGGGGACAATGAGCAGTTCTTC. Protein: CASCQGTSGDNEQFF. Full variable domain (outside the CDR3, taken from reference TRBV11-3 and TRBJ2-1): EAGVVQSPRYKIIEKKQPVAFWCNPISGHNTLYWYLQNLGQGPELLIRYENEEAVDDSQLPKDRFSAERLKGVDSTLKIQPAELGDSAVYLCASCQGTSGDNEQFFGPGTRLTVL.

This clone showed up just once. The genes are TRBV6-6 and TRBJ1-4; TRBD1 agrees at 7 bases. V gave up 5 bases and J gave up 7 bases; unmatched junction bases: 7. Germline-derived CDR1 and CDR2 are MNHNY and SVGAGI (reference sequence). CDR3 length equals 14 residues. Here the CDR3 DNA reads TGTGCCAGCAGTGACGGGACAGAGGGTGAAAAACTGTTTTTT. It yields the protein CASSDGTEGEKLFF.

The chain links TRBV18 to TRBJ1-2; D gene unclear. Germline V gives CDR1 KGHSH, CDR2 LQKENI. Trimming left V 3 bases short and J 1 base short, with 15 bases between. The CDR3 has 16 residues. DNA for the CDR3: TGTGCCAGCTCACCGACTGTGAAGTTGAGTAACTATGGCTACACCTTC. Translated: CASSPTVKLSNYGYTF.

The V gene is TRBV4-3, the J gene TRBJ2-2; D not certain. Germline V gene data show CDR1 as LGHNA and CDR2 as YSLEER. The CDR3 totals 14 residues. The V end lost 0 bases, the J end lost 6 bases, and 8 bases lay between the germline ends. The CDR3 region is CASSQDWFSGELFF. The CDR3 region has the DNA TGCGCCAGCAGCCAAGATTGGTTCTCCGGGGAGCTGTTTTTT.

The V call is TRBV9, the J call TRBJ2-1, with D possibly TRBD2 on 5 matching bases. Trimming took off 0 bases at V and 4 bases at J, with 11 bases between the two ends. CDR1 is SGDLS, CDR2 YYNGEE, per germline. The CDR3 runs 15 residues. The CDR3, as DNA: TGTGCCAGCAGCGTAGAGCTAGCTGGGTACAATGAGCAGTTCTTC. Residues: CASSVELAGYNEQFF. The whole variable domain, remainder taken from reference TRBV9 and TRBJ2-1, is DSGVTQTPKHLITATGQRVTLRCSPRSGDLSVYWYQQSLDQGLQFLIQYYNGEERAKGNILERFSAQQFPDLHSELNLSSLELGDSALYFCASSVELAGYNEQFFGPGTRLTVL.

The chain carries TRBV25-1 and TRBJ2-7, with 8 bases identical to TRBD1. The CDR3 is made up of 14 amino acids. The germline gives CDR1 MGHDK, CDR2 SYGVNS. V trimming: 4 bases; J trimming: 2 bases; junction bases outside the gene matches: 4. The CDR3 is CASSGDRTAYEQYF. The CDR3 region has the DNA TGTGCCAGCAGTGGGGACAGGACGGCCTACGAGCAGTACTTC.

Notes on this clone: The same CDR3 can be traced to other DNA sequences in this sample. The chain joins TRBV5-4 to TRBJ2-5; no firm D call. Trimming shortened V by 0 bases and J by 1 base, and 4 bases separated the two germline ends. CDR1 and CDR2 (germline): SGHNT, YYREEE (reference sequence). This CDR3 has 13 residues. This CDR3 is CASSLGGQETQYF. The CDR3 coding sequence is TGTGCCAGCAGCTTGGGGGGCCAAGAGACCCAGTACTTC.

This clone was counted a single time. The chain couples TRBV4-1 to TRBJ2-5, with D unresolved. The assigned J gene may be wrong: the sequence end matches TRBJ2-7 better. The CDR3 has 14 amino acids. Germline values: CDR1 MGHRA, CDR2 YSYEKL. CDR3 sequence: CASSSRSSSYEQYF. The DNA for the CDR3 is TGCGCCAGCAGCTCCAGGTCCAGCTCCTACGAGCAGTACTTC.

The genes are TRBV19 and TRBJ1-4; weak D call: TRBD1 (5 bases). V shed 10 bases and J shed 8 bases, with 17 bases lying between them. Per the germline V gene, CDR1 is LNHDA and CDR2 is SQIVND (reference sequence). The CDR3 has 13 residues. CDR3 nucleotide sequence: TGTGCCACCGCGGACATTGGAGTGGAAAAACTGTTTTTT. Translating it yields CATADIGVEKLFF.

This clone has just one count. This chain joins TRBV27 and TRBJ1-2; no firm D call. The CDR3 has 17 residues. Trimming removed 6 bases at V and 6 bases at J, with 26 bases between. The germline CDR1 and CDR2 sequences are MNHEY and SMNVEV (reference sequence). CDR3 sequence: CASSRGPPQQGNHGYTF. CDR3 nucleotides: TGTGCCAGCAGCCGAGGGCCCCCCCAACAAGGGAACCATGGCTACACCTTC.

The rearrangement uses TRBV7-9 and TRBJ2-7, with no clear D. The length of the CDR3 is 12 residues. Germline V gene data show CDR1 as SEHNR and CDR2 as FQNEAQ (reference sequence). The V gene lost 5 bases and the J gene lost 0 bases, with 5 bases spanning the gap. DNA for the CDR3: TGTGCCAGCAGCCGGAGCTCCTACGAGCAGTACTTC. This translates into CASSRSSYEQYF.

The chain joins TRBV28 to TRBJ2-7; D is uncertain. Trimming took 6 bases from V and 3 from J, leaving 12 bases between them. This CDR3 has 13 amino acids. From germline, CDR1 is MDHEN and CDR2 SYDVKM. CDR3 sequence: CASSDPGNYEQYF. The CDR3 DNA follows: TGTGCCAGCAGCGACCCGGGTAACTACGAGCAGTACTTC.

The rearrangement links TRBV7-9 to TRBJ2-2; D unresolved. The CDR3 is 12 residues long. The germline V gene has CDR1 SEHNR and CDR2 FQNEAQ (reference sequence). Trimming removed 4 bases at V and 7 bases at J, with 7 bases between. The CDR3 region has the DNA TGTGCCAGCAGCTCCTCCGTCGGGGAGCTGTTTTTT. Its protein is CASSSSVGELFF. Complete variable domain (other parts from reference TRBV7-9 and TRBJ2-2): DTGVSQNPRHKITKRGQNVTFRCDPISEHNRLYWYRQTLGQGPEFLTYFQNEAQLEKSRLLSDRFSAERPKGSFSTLEIQRTEQGDSAMYLCASSSSVGELFFGEGSRLTVL.

V gene TRBV11-1 combines with J gene TRBJ2-3; D not resolved. V was clipped by 1 base and J by 4 bases, with 21 bases between them. This CDR3 contains 18 residues. The germline gives CDR1 SGHAT, CDR2 FQDESV (reference sequence). The CDR3 coding sequence is TGTGCCAGCAGCTTAGAAGGTGGACGGCCGGAGTTCGCAGATACGCAGTATTTT. Translation: CASSLEGGRPEFADTQYF.

The chain uses TRBV2 and TRBJ2-2; D is unclear. The CDR3 extends over 12 amino acids. The V gene lost 6 bases and the J gene lost 3 bases, with 5 bases spanning the gap. Per germline, CDR1 SNHLY and CDR2 FYNNEI. CDR3 sequence (DNA): TGTGCCAGCAGGGCCTACACCGGGGAGCTGTTTTTT. Translation gives CASRAYTGELFF.

The count of this clone is one. This chain uses TRBV20-1 with TRBJ1-1; D unresolved. Germline CDR1 and CDR2: DFQATT and SNEGSKA (reference sequence). Trimming removed 3 bases from V and 6 bases from J, with 8 bases in between. The CDR3 has 11 residues. CDR3 DNA sequence: TGCAGTGCTAGTATCTTCGCTGAAGCTTTCTTT. It specifies CSASIFAEAFF.

The rearrangement joins TRBV29-1 to TRBJ1-2; D is unclear. V was shortened by 4 bases and J by 4 bases, with 7 bases between the two germline ends. The CDR3 extends over 11 amino acids. Per germline, CDR1 SQVTM and CDR2 ANQGSEA. CDR3 amino acids: CSVVGVYGYTF. As DNA, the CDR3 is TGCAGCGTTGTTGGAGTCTATGGCTACACCTTC. Full variable domain (remainder filled in from reference TRBV29-1 and TRBJ1-2): SAVISQKPSRDICQRGTSLTIQCQVDSQVTMMFWYRQQPGQSLTLIATANQGSEATYESGFVIDKFPISRPNLTFSTLTVSNMSPEDSSIYLCSVVGVYGYTFGSGTRLTVV.

A single count supports this clone. The CDR3, as DNA: TGTGCCAGCAGTACCTTGACAGGGAGGGGCGCAGATACGCAGTATTTT. Translation: CASSTLTGRGADTQYF. The chain carries TRBV28 and TRBJ2-3; D could derive from TRBD1 or TRBD2 (7 bases each). The CDR3 is 16 residues long. From germline, CDR1 is MDHEN and CDR2 SYDVKM. V was trimmed by 5 bases and J by 4 bases, leaving 19 bases between them.

The V call is TRBV5-1, the J call TRBJ2-3, with D perhaps TRBD2 (6 bases). The CDR3 extends over 15 amino acids. Germline V gene sequence: CDR1 SGHRS, CDR2 YFSETQ. Trimming removed 0 bases from V and 1 base from J, with 9 bases in between. The CDR3 coding sequence is TGCGCCAGCAGCTTGGAGATAGCGGGCACAGATACGCAGTATTTT. It encodes CASSLEIAGTDTQYF. Based on the CDR3 plus reference TRBV5-1 and TRBJ2-3, the full variable domain is KAGVTQTPRYLIKTRGQQVTLSCSPISGHRSVSWYQQTPGQGLQFLFEYFSETQRNKGNFPGRFSGRQFSNSRSEMNVSTLELGDSALYLCASSLEIAGTDTQYFGPGTRLTVL.

This clone turned up a few times. This rearrangement joins TRBV5-1 to TRBJ2-7; no firm D call. The V end lost 0 bases, the J end lost 5 bases, and 9 bases lay between the germline ends. Germline values: CDR1 SGHRS, CDR2 YFSETQ. This CDR3 comprises 13 residues. The CDR3 DNA sequence: TGCGCCAGCAGCTTGGGGCCGGCTAACGAGCAGTACTTC. It specifies CASSLGPANEQYF.

The chain links TRBV4-3 to TRBJ1-6; possibly TRBD1 for D (5 bases). This CDR3 is built from 14 residues. V lost 2 bases to trimming and J lost 8 bases, with 10 bases between them. Germline CDR1 is LGHNA and CDR2 is YSLEER. The CDR3 is CASSQNQGYSPLHF. The DNA for the CDR3 is TGCGCCAGCAGCCAAAATCAGGGTTATTCACCCCTCCACTTT.

V gene TRBV7-9 combines with J gene TRBJ2-2; TRBD2 agrees at 8 bases. V shed 3 bases and J 4 bases; nucleotides not matched to a gene: 13. The CDR3 consists of 18 residues. Germline CDR1 reads SEHNR; CDR2 reads FQNEAQ (reference sequence). The CDR3: CASSFALVSGGPTGELFF. CDR3 DNA sequence: TGTGCCAGCAGCTTTGCCCTCGTTTCGGGAGGGCCCACCGGGGAGCTGTTTTTT.

Concerning this clone: No DNA is shown, since the ends of the CDR3 on it are uncertain; the CDR3 is the one TCRdb lists. This rearrangement joins TRBV28 to TRBJ2-5; the table calls TRBD1, which could not be checked here. From its first to its last residue, the CDR3 has 15 amino acids. From germline, CDR1 is MDHEN and CDR2 SYDVKM. CDR3 loop: CASSTSGQGEETQYF.

V and J are TRBV9 and TRBJ2-4, with D perhaps TRBD2 (6 bases). V gave up 4 bases and J gave up 1 base, with 18 bases separating them. Germline values: CDR1 SGDLS, CDR2 YYNGEE. CDR3 length equals 17 residues. CDR3 protein: CASSPDGGTGAKNIQYF. CDR3 DNA sequence: TGTGCCAGCAGCCCCGATGGGGGGACCGGTGCCAAAAACATTCAGTACTTC.